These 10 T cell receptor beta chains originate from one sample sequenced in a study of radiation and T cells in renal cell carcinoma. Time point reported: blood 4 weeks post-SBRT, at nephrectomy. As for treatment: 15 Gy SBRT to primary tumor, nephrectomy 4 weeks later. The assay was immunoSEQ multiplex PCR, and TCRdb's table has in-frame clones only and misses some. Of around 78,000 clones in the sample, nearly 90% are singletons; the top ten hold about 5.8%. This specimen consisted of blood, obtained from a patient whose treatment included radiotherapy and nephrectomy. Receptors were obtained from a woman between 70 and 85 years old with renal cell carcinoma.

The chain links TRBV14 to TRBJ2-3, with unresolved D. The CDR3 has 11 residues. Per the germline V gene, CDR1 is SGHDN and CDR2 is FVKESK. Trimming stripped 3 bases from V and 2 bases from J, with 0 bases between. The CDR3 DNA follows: TGTGCCAGCAGCCACACAGATACGCAGTATTTT. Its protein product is CASSHTDTQYF.

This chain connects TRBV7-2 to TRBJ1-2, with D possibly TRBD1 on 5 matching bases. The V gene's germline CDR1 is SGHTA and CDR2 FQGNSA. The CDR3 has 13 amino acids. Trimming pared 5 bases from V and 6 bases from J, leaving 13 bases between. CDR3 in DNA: TGTGCCAGCAGCCTCCGGGGGTTCGATGGCTACACCTTC. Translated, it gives CASSLRGFDGYTF. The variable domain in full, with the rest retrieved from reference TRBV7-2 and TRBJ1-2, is GAGVSQSPSNKVTEKGKDVELRCDPISGHTALYWYRQSLGQGLEFLIYFQGNSAPDKSGLPSDRFSAERTGGSVSTLTIQRTQQEDSAVYLCASSLRGFDGYTFGSGTRLTVV.

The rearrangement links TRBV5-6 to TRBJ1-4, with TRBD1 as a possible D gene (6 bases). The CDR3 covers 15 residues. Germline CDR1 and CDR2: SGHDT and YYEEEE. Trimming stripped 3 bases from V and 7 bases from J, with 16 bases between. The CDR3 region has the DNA TGTGCCAGCAGCTCAAGGCAGGGGAGGGGTGAAAAACTGTTTTTT. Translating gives CASSSRQGRGEKLFF.

The CDR3 spells CASSPRAGTGAQPQHF. CDR3 bases: TGTGCCAGTAGCCCTAGGGCCGGGACAGGGGCTCAGCCCCAGCATTTT. This chain uses TRBV19 with TRBJ1-5, with 10 bases that match TRBD1. The V gene end was trimmed by 6 bases and the J gene end by 6 bases; junction bases not matched to a gene: 11. From germline, CDR1 is LNHDA and CDR2 SQIVND (reference sequence). This CDR3 is 16 amino acids long.

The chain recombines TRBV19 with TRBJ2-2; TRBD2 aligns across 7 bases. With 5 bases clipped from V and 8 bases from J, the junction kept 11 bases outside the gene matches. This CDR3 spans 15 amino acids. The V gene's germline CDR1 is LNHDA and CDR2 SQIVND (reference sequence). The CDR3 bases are TGTGCCAGTAGTCTCGGGACTACCGGATTTGGGGAGCTGTTTTTT. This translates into CASSLGTTGFGELFF.

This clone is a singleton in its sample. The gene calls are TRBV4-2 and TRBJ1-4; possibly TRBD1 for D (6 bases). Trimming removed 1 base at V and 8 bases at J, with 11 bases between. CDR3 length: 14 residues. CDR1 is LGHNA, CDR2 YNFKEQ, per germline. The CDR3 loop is CASSQGQGREKLFF. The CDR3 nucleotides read TGTGCCAGCAGCCAAGGGCAGGGGCGGGAAAAACTGTTTTTT.

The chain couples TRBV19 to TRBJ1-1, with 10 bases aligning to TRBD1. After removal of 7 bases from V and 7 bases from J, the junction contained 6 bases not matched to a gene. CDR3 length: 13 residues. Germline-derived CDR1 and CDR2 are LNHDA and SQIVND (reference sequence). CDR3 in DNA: TGTGCCAGTACCAGGACAGGGGGTTTTGAAGCTTTCTTT. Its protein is CASTRTGGFEAFF.

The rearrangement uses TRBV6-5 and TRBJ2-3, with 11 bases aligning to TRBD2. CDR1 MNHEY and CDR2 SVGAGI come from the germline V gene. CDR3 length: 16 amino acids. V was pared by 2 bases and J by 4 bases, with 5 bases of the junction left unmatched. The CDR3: CASSYRGSGGADTQYF. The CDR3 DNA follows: TGTGCCAGCAGTTACCGGGGTAGCGGGGGGGCAGATACGCAGTATTTT.

CDR3 sequence: CASSLQVSIGNTIYF. The CDR3 bases are TGTGCCAGCAGTTTACAGGTTTCGATAGGAAACACCATATATTTT. V is TRBV28 and J is TRBJ1-3, with D hard to call. CDR1 is MDHEN, CDR2 SYDVKM, per germline. This CDR3 has 15 residues. V lost 2 bases to trimming and J lost 4 bases, with 12 bases between them. Full variable domain (outside the CDR3, taken from reference TRBV28 and TRBJ1-3): DVKVTQSSRYLVKRTGEKVFLECVQDMDHENMFWYRQDPGLGLRLIYFSYDVKMKEKGDIPEGYSVSREKKERFSLILESASTNQTSMYLCASSLQVSIGNTIYFGEGSWLTVV.

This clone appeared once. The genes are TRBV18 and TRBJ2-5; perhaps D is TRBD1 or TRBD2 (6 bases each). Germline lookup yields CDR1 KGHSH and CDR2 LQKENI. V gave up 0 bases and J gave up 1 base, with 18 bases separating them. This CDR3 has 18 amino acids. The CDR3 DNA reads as TGTGCCAGCTCACCACCGCGGGGCAGGGGTAACGCCCAAGAGACCCAGTACTTC. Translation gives CASSPPRGRGNAQETQYF.